The 26 T cell receptor beta chains below come from one sample, sequenced in a study of PD-1 blockade in mismatch repair-deficient tumors. Data came from immunoSEQ multiplex PCR; TCRdb stores just in-frame clones and leaves some out. Here the sample spans 130,000 or so clones, roughly nine tenths being singletons. The sample here was peripheral blood, taken 44 weeks after starting pembrolizumab. These receptor sequences come from an adult with mismatch repair-deficient cancer.

The rearrangement links TRBV6-6 to TRBJ1-2, with 11 bases identical to TRBD1. V shed 4 bases, J shed 8 bases, and the junction held 12 bases outside the gene matches. Looked up from germline, CDR1 is MNHNY and CDR2 is SVGAGI (reference sequence). The CDR3 totals 16 residues. CDR3 in DNA: TGTGCCAGCAGTTCCCCGGGACAGGGGGTTATCGGAGGCTACACCTTC. This sequence encodes CASSSPGQGVIGGYTF.

Only one count was recorded for this clone. This chain connects TRBV5-4 to TRBJ2-1; 8 bases are shared with TRBD2. Per the germline V gene, CDR1 is SGHNT and CDR2 is YYREEE (reference sequence). The V segment lost 4 bases and the J segment 6 bases; nucleotides outside the gene matches: 12. The CDR3 sequence is 16 residues long. CDR3 residues: CASSDPTGTSGNEQFF. As DNA, the CDR3 is TGTGCCAGCAGCGACCCGACCGGGACTAGTGGCAATGAGCAGTTCTTC.

This sequence joins TRBV10-3 and TRBJ1-4; D is perhaps TRBD1 (5 bases). Germline assignment: CDR1 ENHRY and CDR2 SYGVKD. Trimming removed 3 bases at V and 0 bases at J, with 11 bases between. The CDR3 sequence is 16 residues long. The CDR3 DNA reads TGTGCCATCAGTGATTCCAGGGACGCAACTAATGAAAAACTGTTTTTT. Its translation: CAISDSRDATNEKLFF.

The rearrangement joins TRBV11-2 to TRBJ2-7, with TRBD2 as a possible D gene (5 bases). There are 15 residues in the CDR3. Trimming left V 2 bases short and J 1 base short, with 12 bases between. From germline, CDR1 is SGHAT and CDR2 FQNNGV. The CDR3 region has the DNA TGTGCCAGCAGCTTAAGGACTCTATTTTCCTACGAGCAGTACTTC. This codes for CASSLRTLFSYEQYF.

This sequence joins TRBV5-6 and TRBJ2-7; a weak D match, TRBD2 (6 bases). V was cut by 2 bases and J by 4 bases, with 10 bases left in between. In germline, CDR1 is SGHDT, CDR2 YYEEEE. This CDR3 region has 13 residues. Here the CDR3 reads CASSFSSGYEQYF. DNA for the CDR3: TGTGCCAGCAGCTTCAGTAGCGGTTACGAGCAGTACTTC.

The chain is built from TRBV25-1 and TRBJ1-4; D not certain. Trimming removed 1 base at V and 8 bases at J, with 14 bases between. The CDR3 length is 15 residues. Looked up from germline, CDR1 is MGHDK and CDR2 is SYGVNS. The CDR3 DNA reads as TGTGCCAGCAGTGAATCCGCAGGCCTGGGAGAAAAACTGTTTTTT. Amino acids: CASSESAGLGEKLFF.

The chain combines TRBV4-2 with TRBJ2-1; D perhaps matches TRBD2 (6 bases). The V and J ends lost 2 bases and 2 bases respectively, with 16 bases between them. The CDR3 consists of 17 residues. Germline CDR1 LGHNA, CDR2 YNFKEQ. CDR3 in DNA: TGTGCCAGCAGCCAACCCTTGACTAGTTCCACCTACAATGAGCAGTTCTTC. Translation: CASSQPLTSSTYNEQFF.

The V gene is TRBV4-3, the J gene TRBJ1-1; D unclear. The germline V and J ends were trimmed by 3 bases and 1 base, with 9 bases remaining between them. The CDR3 extends over 14 amino acids. Germline CDR1 and CDR2: LGHNA and YSLEER. The CDR3 nucleotides read TGCGCCAGCAGCCACGGACGCCCGAACACTGAAGCTTTCTTT. Translation gives CASSHGRPNTEAFF.

The genes are TRBV4-3 and TRBJ2-1; D perhaps matches TRBD2 (7 bases). Deletions cut 0 bases from V and 3 bases from J, with 12 bases between. The length of the CDR3 is 16 residues. Per germline, CDR1 LGHNA and CDR2 YSLEER. CDR3 residues: CASSQDGGGFYNEQFF. Written as DNA, the CDR3 is TGCGCCAGCAGCCAAGATGGCGGGGGCTTCTACAATGAGCAGTTCTTC.

The rearrangement joins TRBV19 to TRBJ2-7; 7 bases match TRBD1. Trimming took 1 base from V and 4 from J; bases not matched to a gene: 4. CDR1 and CDR2 (germline): LNHDA, SQIVND (reference sequence). The CDR3 length is 14 residues. The CDR3 DNA sequence: TGTGCCAGTAGTATAGGGACAGGAGAGTACGAGCAGTACTTC. As protein: CASSIGTGEYEQYF.

J is TRBJ2-3 and V is TRBV7-9; 12 nucleotides line up with TRBD1. CDR1 SEHNR and CDR2 FQNEAQ come from the germline V gene (reference sequence). V was pared by 5 bases and J by 6 bases, with 6 bases of the junction left unmatched. The CDR3 runs 15 residues. The CDR3 DNA reads as TGTGCCAGCAGCACCGGGACAGGGGGCCGGGATACGCAGTATTTT. Its protein product is CASSTGTGGRDTQYF. The full variable domain, rest sourced from reference TRBV7-9 and TRBJ2-3, is DTGVSQNPRHKITKRGQNVTFRCDPISEHNRLYWYRQTLGQGPEFLTYFQNEAQLEKSRLLSDRFSAERPKGSFSTLEIQRTEQGDSAMYLCASSTGTGGRDTQYFGPGTRLTVL.

The chain employs TRBV23-1 and TRBJ1-5, with 9 bases that match TRBD1. TRBV23-1 carries the ORF label, with uncertain function. This CDR3 region has 20 residues. Losses at the gene ends were 0 bases for V and 5 bases for J; bases not matched to a gene: 17. CDR3 region: CASSQSCHRGRIKFHQPQHF. CDR3 in DNA: TGCGCCAGCAGTCAATCGTGTCACAGGGGGCGAATCAAGTTCCATCAGCCCCAGCATTTT.

This chain links TRBV5-4 with TRBJ2-3; D perhaps matches TRBD1 (6 bases). Trimming cost V 9 bases and J 3 bases, with 23 bases left between them. CDR3 length: 16 residues. CDR1 is SGHNT, CDR2 YYREEE, per germline (reference sequence). CDR3 in amino acids: CANRGLRRQGTDTQYF. The CDR3 bases are TGTGCCAACAGAGGTTTGAGGCGTCAGGGGACAGATACGCAGTATTTT. The full variable domain, rest sourced from reference TRBV5-4 and TRBJ2-3, is ETGVTQSPTHLIKTRGQQVTLRCSSQSGHNTVSWYQQALGQGPQFIFQYYREEENGRGNFPPRFSGLQFPNYSSELNVNALELDDSALYLCANRGLRRQGTDTQYFGPGTRLTVL.

The gene calls are TRBV4-1 and TRBJ2-5; the D is unclear. CDR1 MGHRA and CDR2 YSYEKL come from the germline V gene. Between the trimmed V and J ends, which lost 0 bases and 4 bases, there was a span of 15 bases. This CDR3 has 16 amino acids. The chain's CDR3 is CASSQDPWGASETQYF. The CDR3 nucleotides are TGCGCCAGCAGCCAAGATCCCTGGGGTGCGTCAGAGACCCAGTACTTC.

This sequence joins TRBV15 and TRBJ2-7, with D perhaps TRBD1 (6 bases). CDR1 is LNHNV and CDR2 is YYDKDF in the germline V gene (reference sequence). The length of the CDR3 is 15 residues. The V and J ends lost 5 bases and 3 bases respectively, with 17 bases between them. CDR3 DNA: TGTGCCACCAGCGGCGCCCCAACAGGGCACTACGAGCAGTACTTC. The encoded protein is CATSGAPTGHYEQYF.

There are a few counts of this clone. V gene TRBV14 combines with J gene TRBJ2-1; D is possibly TRBD1 (6 bases). The CDR3 runs to 15 residues. Germline loops: CDR1 SGHDN, CDR2 FVKESK. V was clipped by 4 bases and J by 6 bases, with 16 bases between them. CDR3: CASSRRLQGINEQFF. DNA of the CDR3: TGTGCCAGCAGCCGAAGACTACAGGGTATCAATGAGCAGTTCTTC.

The chain carries TRBV5-6 and TRBJ1-1, with 8 nucleotides matching TRBD1. CDR3 size: 14 residues. CDR1 and CDR2 from the germline V gene are SGHDT and YYEEEE. J lost 6 bases, V lost 4 bases, and 8 bases had no gene match. The CDR3 DNA is TGTGCCAGCAGCCTAGGACAGGGCTTCGCTGAAGCTTTCTTT. Protein: CASSLGQGFAEAFF.

V gene TRBV5-3 combines with J gene TRBJ2-1; D is perhaps TRBD2 (6 bases). TRBV5-3 is noted as an ORF with a role that remains uncertain. V dropped 0 bases and J dropped 13 bases, with 20 bases sitting between them. The CDR3 is 15 amino acids. This CDR3 is CARSLDRDSRNHQFF. CDR3 DNA sequence: TGTGCCAGAAGCTTGGACCGGGACTCCCGAAATCATCAGTTCTTC.

V and J are TRBV6-6 and TRBJ2-7; TRBD1 agrees at 9 bases. Unmatched junction bases numbered 7, after V lost 2 bases and J lost 5 bases. Germline assignment: CDR1 MNHNY and CDR2 SVGAGI (reference sequence). The length of the CDR3 is 15 residues. The CDR3 reads CASSYPGQGFNEQYF. CDR3 coding DNA: TGTGCCAGCAGTTACCCGGGACAGGGTTTCAACGAGCAGTACTTC.

This rearrangement joins TRBV6-4 to TRBJ1-2, with 10 bases aligning to TRBD1. There are 15 residues in the CDR3. The junction had 3 bases not matched to a gene; V was cut back by 4 bases and J by 1 base. CDR1 MRHNA and CDR2 SNTAGT come from the germline V gene. The CDR3, as DNA: TGTGCCAGCAGTGCCGGACAGGGGGGTAACTATGGCTACACCTTC. Translating gives CASSAGQGGNYGYTF.

The count of this clone is one. The V call is TRBV7-9, the J call TRBJ2-7; possible D gene TRBD2, 6 bases. Germline V lookup: CDR1 SEHNR, CDR2 FQNEAQ (reference sequence). V was clipped by 4 bases and J by 0 bases, with 10 bases between them. The CDR3 loop spans 14 amino acids. DNA for the CDR3: TGTGCCAGCAGCTGGGCGGGGCACTCCTACGAGCAGTACTTC. Amino acid sequence: CASSWAGHSYEQYF.

The chain carries TRBV10-2 and TRBJ2-7; D may match TRBD1 or TRBD2 (5 bases each). V was clipped by 7 bases and J by 5 bases, with 9 bases between them. The V gene's germline CDR1 is WSHSY and CDR2 SAAADI. The CDR3 sequence is 11 residues long. CDR3 sequence (DNA): TGCGCCAGCATAAGGGGAGACGAGCAGTACTTC. It codes for CASIRGDEQYF.

The rearrangement joins TRBV27 to TRBJ2-5; 7 bases agree with TRBD1. CDR1 is MNHEY, CDR2 SMNVEV, per germline (reference sequence). V lost 2 bases, J lost 5 bases, and 8 bases stayed unmatched. The CDR3 is 15 residues long. The CDR3 reads CASSLEGAPGETQYF. In DNA form, the CDR3 reads TGTGCCAGCAGTTTAGAGGGGGCGCCGGGGGAGACCCAGTACTTC.

The V call is TRBV15, the J call TRBJ2-7; 8 bases agree with TRBD1. Trimming took 2 bases from V and 4 from J; bases not matched to a gene: 7. The germline V gene encodes CDR1 LNHNV and CDR2 YYDKDF (reference sequence). CDR3 length: 15 amino acids. CDR3 amino acids: CATSRNQGAEYEQYF. In DNA form, the CDR3 reads TGTGCCACCAGCAGAAACCAGGGGGCGGAATACGAGCAGTACTTC.

The V gene is TRBV11-1, the J gene TRBJ2-3; 9 bases match TRBD1. Germline V lookup: CDR1 SGHAT, CDR2 FQDESV (reference sequence). The CDR3 sequence is 14 residues long. J was trimmed by 1 base and V by 6 bases; bases with no gene match: 2. CDR3 protein: CASSRDRGTDTQYF. CDR3 sequence (DNA): TGTGCCAGCAGTCGGGACAGGGGCACAGATACGCAGTATTTT.

In nucleotides, the CDR3 is TGTGCCAGCAGCTTACCCCCCGGGAGGGCCGACAATGAGCAGTTCTTC. Translation: CASSLPPGRADNEQFF. The chain links TRBV7-9 to TRBJ2-1, with 8 bases identical to TRBD2. CDR1 SEHNR and CDR2 FQNEAQ come from the germline V gene (reference sequence). The CDR3 has 16 residues. V shed 2 bases, J shed 5 bases, and the junction held 8 bases outside the gene matches. Together with reference TRBV7-9 and TRBJ2-1, the CDR3 gives the full variable domain: DTGVSQNPRHKITKRGQNVTFRCDPISEHNRLYWYRQTLGQGPEFLTYFQNEAQLEKSRLLSDRFSAERPKGSFSTLEIQRTEQGDSAMYLCASSLPPGRADNEQFFGPGTRLTVL.